Following are 9 T cell receptor beta chains from one sample sequenced in a study of blood T cells in healthy people across ages. Through a sample-barcoded 5' primer and a J-beta primer mix, a second PCR was run for roughly 7 to 11 cycles. TCRdb called the 5' RACE reads again in MiXCR, with one record for every CDR3 protein. Here the sample spans more than 500,000 distinct CDR3 sequences, roughly a quarter being singletons. Another study also made use of these data, one on T cells of mothers and their children.

The sequencing input was blood. These receptors were obtained from a boy younger than 10 in good health.

V is TRBV11-2 and J is TRBJ2-1, with D unclear. The CDR3 is 15 amino acids. Germline V lookup: CDR1 SGHAT, CDR2 FQNNGV. V shed 1 base and J shed 4 bases, with 11 bases lying between them. The CDR3 coding sequence is TGTGCCAGCAGCTTAGGGGTAGAGGCGTACAATGAGCAGTTCTTC. Encoded protein: CASSLGVEAYNEQFF.

There are a few counts of this clonotype. The chain uses TRBV6-2 or TRBV6-3 and TRBJ2-5; D call uncertain. The closer fit of TRBJ2-1 to the DNA end suggests the J call may be wrong. This CDR3 comprises 13 residues. Germline V gives CDR1 MNHEY, CDR2 SVGEGT. For the CDR3, the DNA is TGTGCCAGCAGTTACTCGAGCTGGAATGAGCAGTTCTTC. It codes for CASSYSSWNEQFF.

The chain combines TRBV2 with TRBJ1-2, with no clear D. Germline-derived CDR1 and CDR2 are SNHLY and FYNNEI. The CDR3 spans 12 residues. With 3 bases removed from V and 6 bases from J, the gap between germline ends came to 8 bases. CDR3 bases: TGTGCCAGCAGTGACGAAGGGAATGGCTACACCTTC. It codes for CASSDEGNGYTF.

The chain couples TRBV12-3 or TRBV12-4 to TRBJ1-4; 8 bases agree with TRBD1. V gave up 5 bases and J gave up 8 bases; unmatched junction bases: 10. The CDR3 is 15 residues long. CDR3 DNA: TGTGCCAGCAGTCCCAGACAGGGGACTGACGAAAAACTGTTTTTT. Its protein is CASSPRQGTDEKLFF.

This sequence joins TRBV6-4 and TRBJ1-1; no reliable D call. Looked up from germline, CDR1 is MRHNA and CDR2 is SNTAGT. This CDR3 is 8 amino acids long. V lost 10 bases to trimming and J lost 11 bases, with 8 bases between them. The CDR3 region has the DNA TGTGCCACTACTAGGGCTTTCTTT. This sequence encodes CATTRAFF.

The V call is TRBV29-1, the J call TRBJ2-7; TRBD2 aligns across 10 bases. With the DNA end fitting TRBJ2-1 better, the J assignment may be wrong. Germline assignment: CDR1 SQVTM and CDR2 ANQGSEA. The CDR3 spans 13 residues. This CDR3 reads CSVGTSVYNEQFF. In DNA, the CDR3 is TGCAGCGTCGGGACTAGCGTCTACAATGAGCAGTTCTTC.

This clonotype has only a few counts. The gene calls are TRBV7-8 and TRBJ1-4; D gene unclear. The V end was cut by 5 bases, the J end by 4 bases, with 11 bases between. Germline CDR1 SGHVS, CDR2 FQNEAQ. CDR3 length: 14 residues. The CDR3 reads CASSAVEVNEKLFF. CDR3 in DNA: TGTGCCAGCAGCGCCGTGGAAGTTAATGAAAAACTGTTTTTT.

This clonotype showed up just a few times. The rearrangement links TRBV7-8 to TRBJ1-2, with no clear D. Germline V gene sequence: CDR1 SGHVS, CDR2 FQNEAQ. The CDR3 covers 14 residues. Trimming stripped 2 bases from V and 2 bases from J, with 9 bases between. CDR3 nucleotide sequence: TGTGCCAGCAGCTTATCCCGGCCAAACTATGGCTACACCTTC. Amino acid sequence: CASSLSRPNYGYTF.

The V call is TRBV4-1, the J call TRBJ2-7; D assignment may be TRBD1 or TRBD2 (6 bases each). Germline V lookup: CDR1 MGHRA, CDR2 YSYEKL. There are 15 residues in the CDR3. Trimming removed 3 bases from V and 0 bases from J, with 12 bases in between. The CDR3 region is CASSQTRGPSYEQYF. In DNA, the CDR3 is TGCGCCAGCAGCCAGACCCGGGGGCCCTCCTACGAGCAGTACTTC.